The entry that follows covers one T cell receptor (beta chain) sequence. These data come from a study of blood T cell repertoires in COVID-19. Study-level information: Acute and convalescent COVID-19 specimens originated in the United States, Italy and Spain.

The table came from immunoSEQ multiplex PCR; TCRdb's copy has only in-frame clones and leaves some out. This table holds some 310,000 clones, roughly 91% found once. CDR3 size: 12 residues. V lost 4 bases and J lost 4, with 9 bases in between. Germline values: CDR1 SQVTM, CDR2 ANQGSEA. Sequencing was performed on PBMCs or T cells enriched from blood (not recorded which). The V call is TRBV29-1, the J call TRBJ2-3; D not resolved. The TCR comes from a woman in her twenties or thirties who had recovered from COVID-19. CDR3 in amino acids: CSVGYKSDTQYF. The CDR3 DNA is TGCAGCGTTGGCTATAAGTCAGATACGCAGTATTTT.